Each of the 15 T cell receptor beta chains below was sequenced from the same sample in a study of early T cells in non-severe SARS-CoV-2 infection. In TCRdb, the 5' RACE reads were re-called with MiXCR into one record per CDR3 protein. The sample contains under 90,000 distinct CDR3 sequences, approximately 15% of which appear only once. The sample was whole blood. The source of these receptors is an adult who was a healthcare worker with PCR-confirmed SARS-CoV-2 infection or an uninfected control (not recorded which).

This clonotype was counted a few times. The rearrangement links TRBV6-1 to TRBJ2-2; 15 nucleotides line up with TRBD2. Trimming at V came to 8 bases and at J to 3 bases, leaving 1 base not matched to a gene. Germline CDR1 is MNHNS and CDR2 is SASEGT. The CDR3 length is 15 residues. The CDR3 loop reads CASGLAGGDTGELFF. Written as DNA, the CDR3 is TGTGCCAGCGGACTAGCGGGGGGGGACACCGGGGAGCTGTTTTTT.

The V gene is TRBV12-2, the J gene TRBJ1-5; the table's D call, TRBD1, has no DNA check behind it. TRBV12-2 corresponds to a pseudogene. CDR3 size: 18 residues. The CDR3 sequence is CASRLADYSPHSNQPQHF. CDR3 nucleotides: TGTGCAAGTCGCTTAGCGGACTATTCCCCCCATAGCAATCAGCCCCAGCATTTT.

This clonotype appeared a few times. This chain joins TRBV12-3 or TRBV12-4 and TRBJ1-2, with 7 nucleotides matching TRBD1. V lost 1 base, J lost 4 bases, and 0 bases stayed unmatched. The CDR3 loop spans 13 amino acids. CDR3 coding DNA: TGTGCCAGCAGTTTAGAGGGGGCCTATGGCTACACCTTC. Amino acid sequence: CASSLEGAYGYTF.

The V and J genes are TRBV29-1 and TRBJ1-2; 7 bases are shared with TRBD1. The ends lost 7 bases at V and 4 bases at J; junction bases unmatched: 6. The CDR3 consists of 12 residues. Germline assignment: CDR1 SQVTM and CDR2 ANQGSEA. The DNA of the CDR3 is TGCAGCGCCGACAGGGCTGGCTATGGCTACACCTTC. Its translation is CSADRAGYGYTF.

This clonotype has more than one count but fewer than ten. The chain couples TRBV11-3 to TRBJ2-2; D is perhaps TRBD1 (6 bases). Per germline, CDR1 SGHNT and CDR2 YENEEA. The CDR3 has 15 amino acids. The V end was cut by 0 bases, the J end by 6 bases, with 11 bases between. In DNA, the CDR3 is TGTGCCAGCAGCTTAGATCAGGCAGGGGCCGGGGAGCTGTTTTTT. The encoded protein is CASSLDQAGAGELFF. The full variable domain, with the rest looked up from reference TRBV11-3 and TRBJ2-2, is EAGVVQSPRYKIIEKKQPVAFWCNPISGHNTLYWYLQNLGQGPELLIRYENEEAVDDSQLPKDRFSAERLKGVDSTLKIQPAELGDSAVYLCASSLDQAGAGELFFGEGSRLTVL.

This clonotype was recorded a few times. V and J are TRBV7-6 and TRBJ2-2, with D hard to call. The germline V and J ends were trimmed by 1 base and 5 bases, with 8 bases remaining between them. The CDR3 spans 14 residues. CDR1 SGHVS and CDR2 FNYEAQ come from the germline V gene. Here the CDR3 reads CASSLVMETGELFF. The DNA for the CDR3 is TGTGCCAGCAGCTTAGTGATGGAGACCGGGGAGCTGTTTTTT.

This clonotype came up many times. The chain has TRBV20-1 and TRBJ2-7, with 7 nucleotides matching TRBD2. The CDR3 is 13 residues long. Trimming removed 3 bases from V and 1 base from J; junction bases left unmatched: 3. The germline gives CDR1 DFQATT, CDR2 SNEGSKA (reference sequence). In DNA, the CDR3 is TGCAGTGCTAGTACGGGGGGATCCTACGAGCAGTACTTC. This codes for CSASTGGSYEQYF.

This clonotype occurred once. This sequence joins TRBV7-9 and TRBJ1-2; a weak D match, TRBD1 (5 bases). The CDR3 is 13 amino acids. Germline assignment: CDR1 SEHNR and CDR2 FQNEAQ (reference sequence). Trimming removed 2 bases at V and 7 bases at J, with 11 bases between. In nucleotides, the CDR3 is TGTGCCAGCAGCTTATCGCGGGGCTCTGGCTACACCTTC. Translating gives CASSLSRGSGYTF.

The chain links TRBV4-1 to TRBJ2-5; D is ambiguous. Germline CDR1 reads MGHRA; CDR2 reads YSYEKL. The CDR3 contains 16 residues. The V end was cut by 1 base, the J end by 4 bases, with 16 bases between. The CDR3 loop reads CASSQAAFSFSETQYF. The CDR3 coding sequence is TGCGCCAGCAGCCAAGCGGCCTTTTCATTCTCAGAGACCCAGTACTTC.

The table lists this clonotype with a few counts. The chain combines TRBV12-3 or TRBV12-4 with TRBJ2-3, with a weak D call TRBD2 (5 bases). The CDR3 is 14 residues long. Between the trimmed V and J ends, which lost 1 base and 5 bases, there was a span of 10 bases. DNA of the CDR3: TGTGCCAGCAGTTTAGAGTCTAGCCTAGATACGCAGTATTTT. This codes for CASSLESSLDTQYF.

The chain links TRBV2 to TRBJ1-4, with D uncertain. CDR3 length: 13 residues. Trimming pared 10 bases from V and 2 bases from J, leaving 11 bases between. CDR1 and CDR2 (germline): SNHLY, FYNNEI. In DNA, the CDR3 is TGTGCCACCTACAGTGGGACTAATGAAAAACTGTTTTTT. This sequence encodes CATYSGTNEKLFF.

This clonotype showed up many times. The chain joins TRBV2 to TRBJ2-7; a weak D match, TRBD1 (6 bases). Trimming took 6 bases from V and 5 from J, leaving 14 bases between them. From germline, CDR1 is SNHLY and CDR2 FYNNEI. The CDR3 has 13 amino acids. Here the CDR3 DNA reads TGTGCCAGCAGGGGCGACAGGAGGCACGAGCAGTACTTC. It specifies CASRGDRRHEQYF.

This clonotype was seen more than once but under ten times. The chain employs TRBV7-2 and TRBJ2-1, with a tentative D call TRBD2 (6 bases). Germline V CDR1 and CDR2: SGHTA, FQGNSA. This CDR3 has 17 amino acids. Trimming took 2 bases from V and 9 from J, leaving 23 bases between them. The DNA of the CDR3 is TGTGCCAGCAGCTTACGGTTTGTCCGGGGGTTGAATGGTGAGCAGTTCTTC. It yields the protein CASSLRFVRGLNGEQFF. Full variable domain (missing parts from reference TRBV7-2 and TRBJ2-1): GAGVSQSPSNKVTEKGKDVELRCDPISGHTALYWYRQSLGQGLEFLIYFQGNSAPDKSGLPSDRFSAERTGGSVSTLTIQRTQQEDSAVYLCASSLRFVRGLNGEQFFGPGTRLTVL.

This clonotype came up many times. This rearrangement joins TRBV28 to TRBJ1-2; TRBD1 aligns across 7 bases. This CDR3 spans 12 amino acids. After removal of 5 bases from V and 5 bases from J, the junction contained 2 bases not matched to a gene. CDR1 and CDR2 (germline): MDHEN, SYDVKM. CDR3 region: CASSGTDYGYTF. CDR3 DNA sequence: TGTGCCAGCAGTGGGACAGATTATGGCTACACCTTC.

The V and J genes are TRBV29-1 and TRBJ2-1; 9 positions match TRBD2. The CDR3 spans 13 residues. J lost 3 bases, V lost 5 bases, and 2 bases had no gene match. Germline V gene lookup returns CDR1 SQVTM and CDR2 ANQGSEA. CDR3 sequence (DNA): TGCAGCGTTAGGCGGGGGGGCTACAATGAGCAGTTCTTC. It is translated as CSVRRGGYNEQFF.